The 27 T cell receptor beta chains given below trace back to one sample, sequenced in a study of response to subunit inactivated influenza vaccine. TCRdb analysed the RT-PCR reads with MiXCR anew, one entry per CDR3 protein. The sample shows around 520,000 distinct CDR3 sequences, roughly 27% of them seen only once. This sample comprised CD4+ T cells sorted from PBMCs, obtained around 5 days after vaccination. Receptors were obtained from a man aged 50-59 years who received an inactivated influenza vaccine.

The V and J genes are TRBV29-1 and TRBJ2-3; maybe TRBD1 (5 bases). Germline lookup yields CDR1 SQVTM and CDR2 ANQGSEA. This CDR3 contains 12 residues. Trimming pared 7 bases from V and 4 bases from J, leaving 12 bases between. The CDR3 loop is CSATVGADTQYF. The CDR3 DNA is TGCAGCGCGACAGTTGGCGCAGATACGCAGTATTTT.

The chain joins TRBV12-3 or TRBV12-4 to TRBJ2-3; 12 bases map to TRBD2. The CDR3 extends over 15 amino acids. V lost 6 bases to trimming and J lost 2 bases; unmatched junction nucleotides: 3. CDR3 loop: CASRGTSGFTDTQYF. The CDR3 nucleotides are TGTGCCAGCAGGGGGACTAGCGGGTTCACAGATACGCAGTATTTT.

This chain joins TRBV4-3 and TRBJ2-5; either TRBD1 or TRBD2 may fit D (5 bases each). Trimming took 4 bases from V and 3 from J, leaving 12 bases between them. Germline CDR1 is LGHNA and CDR2 is YSLEER. The CDR3 runs to 14 residues. The CDR3 is CASSLTRGKETQYF. The CDR3 nucleotides read TGCGCCAGCAGCCTTACTAGGGGTAAAGAGACCCAGTACTTC.

This chain joins TRBV6-2 or TRBV6-3 and TRBJ2-3; 9 nucleotides align to TRBD2. CDR3 length equals 14 residues. Looked up from germline, CDR1 is MNHEY and CDR2 is SVGEGT. After removal of 8 bases from V and 6 bases from J, the junction contained 9 bases not matched to a gene. The CDR3 coding sequence is TGTGCCAGCCGGAGCGGGGGGCTACGGGATACGCAGTATTTT. This gives the protein CASRSGGLRDTQYF.

V is TRBV28 and J is TRBJ2-1; 9 nucleotides agree with TRBD2. CDR3 size: 15 residues. Losses at the gene ends were 3 bases for V and 4 bases for J; bases not matched to a gene: 4. Germline V gene lookup returns CDR1 MDHEN and CDR2 SYDVKM. CDR3 in DNA: TGTGCCAGCAGTTTCTGGACTAGCGCTTACAATGAGCAGTTCTTC. It yields the protein CASSFWTSAYNEQFF.

The chain couples TRBV12-3 or TRBV12-4 to TRBJ2-7; D is unresolved. There are 13 residues in the CDR3. Between the trimmed V and J ends, which lost 7 bases and 0 bases, there was a span of 10 bases. CDR3 in amino acids: CASTLWGSYEQYF. CDR3 sequence (DNA): TGTGCCAGCACCCTATGGGGCTCCTACGAGCAGTACTTC.

This clonotype has a handful of counts. The rearrangement joins TRBV20-1 to TRBJ1-5, with D possibly being TRBD1 (5 bases). Trimming left V 4 bases short and J 2 bases short, with 15 bases between. Germline V CDR1 and CDR2: DFQATT, SNEGSKA (reference sequence). CDR3 length: 15 residues. CDR3 DNA: TGCAGTGCTAAAATCGGGGGAAATGGCAATCAGCCCCAGCATTTT. Translated: CSAKIGGNGNQPQHF.

This clonotype was observed once. The chain joins TRBV10-3 to TRBJ1-2; no firm D call. The V and J ends lost 0 bases and 4 bases respectively, with 9 bases between them. This CDR3 spans 14 amino acids. CDR1 and CDR2 from the germline V gene are ENHRY and SYGVKD. Here the CDR3 DNA reads TGTGCCATCAGTGAGTCGAAGGCCATCTATGGCTACACCTTC. Protein product: CAISESKAIYGYTF.

V and J are TRBV10-3 and TRBJ2-3; D possibly corresponds to TRBD2 (5 bases). V lost 3 bases, J lost 0 bases, and 7 bases lay in between. The CDR3 has 14 residues. Germline-derived CDR1 and CDR2 are ENHRY and SYGVKD. CDR3 sequence reads: CAISELESTDTQYF. The CDR3 nucleotides read TGTGCCATCAGTGAACTAGAGAGCACAGATACGCAGTATTTT.

CDR3: CATSRDRLAVEQYF. As DNA, the CDR3 is TGTGCCACCAGCAGAGATCGTCTAGCGGTCGAGCAGTACTTC. The rearrangement links TRBV15 to TRBJ2-7; 7 bases align to TRBD2. Germline trimming cut 0 bases from V and 6 bases from J; bases unmatched to any gene: 5. The CDR3 covers 14 residues. Looked up from germline, CDR1 is LNHNV and CDR2 is YYDKDF (reference sequence).

This chain connects TRBV20-1 to TRBJ2-3, with 9 bases identical to TRBD2. There are 15 residues in the CDR3. The germline CDR1 and CDR2 sequences are DFQATT and SNEGSKA (reference sequence). V trimming: 5 bases; J trimming: 2 bases; junction bases outside the gene matches: 8. As DNA, the CDR3 is TGCAGTGCTCTCCCGACTAGCGGATACACAGATACGCAGTATTTT. It is translated as CSALPTSGYTDTQYF.

DNA of the CDR3: TGTGCCAGCAGTCGTGTCGTGTACGGGAGCTCCTACAATGAGCAGTTCTTC. Protein product: CASSRVVYGSSYNEQFF. The genes are TRBV7-8 and TRBJ2-1; tentative D call: TRBD2 (6 bases). Trimming shortened V by 6 bases and J by 0 bases, and 18 bases separated the two germline ends. The germline V gene encodes CDR1 SGHVS and CDR2 FQNEAQ. The CDR3 has 17 residues.

The sample holds a few counts of this clonotype. This sequence joins TRBV11-2 and TRBJ1-1; D not resolved. Germline V CDR1 and CDR2: SGHAT, FQNNGV. Trimming took off 3 bases at V and 5 bases at J, with 13 bases between the two ends. The CDR3 extends over 14 amino acids. CDR3 in amino acids: CASSFAGKRTEAFF. CDR3 nucleotide sequence: TGTGCCAGCAGCTTTGCGGGAAAAAGAACTGAAGCTTTCTTT. Combining the CDR3 with reference TRBV11-2 and TRBJ1-1 gives the whole variable domain EAGVAQSPRYKIIEKRQSVAFWCNPISGHATLYWYQQILGQGPKLLIQFQNNGVVDDSQLPKDRFSAERLKGVDSTLKIQPAKLEDSAVYLCASSFAGKRTEAFFGQGTRLTVV.

This chain uses TRBV6-1 with TRBJ2-5; TRBD2 is a possible D gene (6 bases). Germline loops: CDR1 MNHNS, CDR2 SASEGT. There are 16 residues in the CDR3. The germline V and J ends were trimmed by 5 bases and 4 bases, with 20 bases remaining between them. CDR3 DNA sequence: TGTGCCAGCAGTCTGCGAAAAACGGGACTCTTAGAGACCCAGTACTTC. It yields the protein CASSLRKTGLLETQYF.

This clonotype was seen many times. J is TRBJ1-1 and V is TRBV29-1; D ambiguous. Germline CDR1 SQVTM, CDR2 ANQGSEA. V was clipped by 3 bases and J by 0 bases, with 8 bases between them. CDR3 length equals 13 residues. Written as DNA, the CDR3 is TGCAGCGTTGAGGGCAGATTGAACACTGAAGCTTTCTTT. This gives the protein CSVEGRLNTEAFF.

This clonotype was seen more than once but under ten times. The gene calls are TRBV5-1 and TRBJ2-3, with D unresolved. Germline CDR1 SGHRS, CDR2 YFSETQ. The germline V and J ends were trimmed by 2 bases and 2 bases, with 6 bases remaining between them. The CDR3 extends over 13 amino acids. CDR3 bases: TGCGCCAGCAGCTTAGCCCCCACAGATACGCAGTATTTT. Translating it yields CASSLAPTDTQYF.

This clonotype was recorded a few times. The rearrangement uses TRBV4-2 and TRBJ1-4; D ambiguous. The V and J ends lost 1 base and 3 bases respectively, with 9 bases between them. This CDR3 is built from 15 residues. Germline-derived CDR1 and CDR2 are LGHNA and YNFKEQ. CDR3 protein: CASSQATASNEKLFF. The CDR3 region has the DNA TGTGCCAGCAGCCAAGCCACAGCCTCTAATGAAAAACTGTTTTTT.

CDR3 bases: TGCAGCGTATACCTAGCGGCTCAGCAGTTCTTC. This codes for CSVYLAAQQFF. V gene TRBV29-1 combines with J gene TRBJ2-1, with TRBD2 matching 7 bases. Germline loops: CDR1 SQVTM, CDR2 ANQGSEA. Trimming removed 6 bases from V and 11 bases from J; junction bases left unmatched: 7. The length of the CDR3 is 11 residues.

In this sample, this clonotype turned up a few times. The chain employs TRBV20-1 and TRBJ2-7, with D possibly TRBD1 on 6 matching bases. Germline V gene data show CDR1 as DFQATT and CDR2 as SNEGSKA (reference sequence). CDR3 length: 18 amino acids. Deletions cut 0 bases from V and 6 bases from J, with 27 bases between. The CDR3 coding sequence is TGCAGTGCTAGAGATCTAGATAGGGACCTCCTCAACAGGGCCGAGCAGTACTTC. It is translated as CSARDLDRDLLNRAEQYF.

The V gene is TRBV10-3, the J gene TRBJ1-2, with D unresolved. Deletions cut 2 bases from V and 5 bases from J, with 6 bases between. This CDR3 spans 12 amino acids. Germline V gene lookup returns CDR1 ENHRY and CDR2 SYGVKD. The CDR3 DNA is TGTGCCATCAGTGAGCCGGGGTATGGCTACACCTTC. Protein sequence: CAISEPGYGYTF.

This chain uses TRBV12-3 or TRBV12-4 with TRBJ2-3, with 8 positions matching TRBD2. Losses at the gene ends were 5 bases for V and 7 bases for J; bases not matched to a gene: 8. CDR3 length equals 14 residues. Here the CDR3 DNA reads TGTGCCAGCAGTCTCGGCGGGGGGCCGAATACGCAGTATTTT. Its translation is CASSLGGGPNTQYF.

This clonotype was counted a few times. The chain recombines TRBV30 with TRBJ2-7, with 7 nucleotides matching TRBD1. The CDR3 is made up of 13 amino acids. From germline, CDR1 is GTSNPN and CDR2 SVGIG (reference sequence). The trim removed 1 base at V and 3 bases at J, leaving 3 bases unmatched. CDR3 loop: CAWSEGTVYEQYF. The CDR3 DNA is TGTGCCTGGAGTGAAGGGACAGTCTACGAGCAGTACTTC.

The gene calls are TRBV20-1 and TRBJ2-2; the D call may be TRBD1 or TRBD2 (5 bases each). This CDR3 has 15 amino acids. V was cut by 3 bases and J by 5 bases, with 16 bases left in between. Germline loops: CDR1 DFQATT, CDR2 SNEGSKA (reference sequence). Here the CDR3 reads CSASPGTRATGELFF. The CDR3 DNA reads TGCAGTGCTAGCCCCGGGACCAGAGCTACCGGGGAGCTGTTTTTT.

This chain connects TRBV15 to TRBJ2-2, with D unresolved. V was cut by 5 bases and J by 1 base, with 5 bases left in between. In germline, CDR1 is LNHNV, CDR2 YYDKDF (reference sequence). CDR3 length equals 13 residues. The CDR3 DNA reads TGTGCCACCAGCTCCAGGAACACCGGGGAGCTGTTTTTT. It yields the protein CATSSRNTGELFF. Complete variable domain (other parts from reference TRBV15 and TRBJ2-2): DAMVIQNPRYQVTQFGKPVTLSCSQTLNHNVMYWYQQKSSQAPKLLFHYYDKDFNNEADTPDNFQSRRPNTSFCFLDIRSPGLGDTAMYLCATSSRNTGELFFGEGSRLTVL.

The chain joins TRBV7-6 to TRBJ2-6; 8 positions agree with TRBD1. The CDR3 contains 18 residues. Per germline, CDR1 SGHVS and CDR2 FNYEAQ. After removal of 1 base from V and 1 base from J, the junction contained 6 bases not matched to a gene. CDR3 sequence reads: CASSLGGTGLSGANVLTF. The CDR3 bases are TGTGCCAGCAGCTTAGGAGGGACAGGTCTTTCTGGGGCCAACGTCCTGACTTTC.

This clonotype was detected only a few times. Without the conserved terminal phenylalanine or tryptophan, this CDR3 likely stems from a read error. The DNA is left out, because the CDR3 cannot be placed on it with certainty; the CDR3 is given as TCRdb lists it. The rearrangement links TRBV6-2 or TRBV6-3 to TRBJ2-1; TRBD2 is the table's D call, not checked against the DNA. From its first to its last residue, the CDR3 has 13 amino acids. Germline CDR1 and CDR2: MNHEY and SVGEGT. The CDR3 sequence is CASRGLAGGSIFA.

CDR3 sequence: CSERTGVGQPQHF. DNA of the CDR3: TGCAGCGAGCGGACAGGGGTGGGTCAGCCCCAGCATTTT. V usage is TRBV29-1 and J usage is TRBJ1-5; 9 bases line up with TRBD1. Germline V CDR1 and CDR2: SQVTM, ANQGSEA. The junction had 7 bases not matched to a gene; V was cut back by 7 bases and J by 6 bases. The CDR3 is 13 residues long.